This TCR beta chain was recovered during a study of T cell repertoires in cytomegalovirus infection. Study-wide context: Indications of both CMV infection and matching HLA type were provided by public TCR beta signatures.

Details on this clonotype: Its antigen is not identified.

TCRdb reprocessed the reads via MiXCR and lists one record per CDR3 protein. This sample has 700,000 to 850,000 distinct CDR3 sequences; 30% to 35% occur once, and the top ten carry 9.5% to 15%. This clonotype was obtained from a human donor in good health (CMV status not recorded). Some clones in this sample may be carry-over from other donors' samples. The sequenced sample was cultured CD8+ T cells from PBMCs, obtained from culture after CMV antigen stimulation.

This chain's CDR3 is CASSTDYFPKDGYTF. The CDR3 DNA follows: TGTGCCAGCAGTACAGACTATTTCCCCAAGGATGGCTACACCTTC. The gene calls are TRBV12-3 or TRBV12-4 and TRBJ1-2; the D is unclear. Trimming cost V 5 bases and J 6 bases, with 19 bases left between them. CDR3 length: 15 amino acids.